This T cell receptor beta chain was sequenced in a study of T-cell memory formation after mild COVID-19. Overall study results and limits: Contracting clones localized mainly to CM and EM when CD4+ and mainly to EMRA when CD8+.

Germline values: CDR1 SGDLS, CDR2 YYNGEE. The CDR3 totals 17 residues. The V and J ends lost 4 bases and 3 bases, in that order; junction bases with no gene match: 13. This clonotype was recorded a few times. Its specificity is not known. TCRdb used MiXCR to reprocess the 5' RACE reads, holding one entry per CDR3 protein. The sample shows about 170,000 distinct CDR3 sequences, around 13% of them seen only once. V usage is TRBV9 and J usage is TRBJ2-7; 10 bases are shared with TRBD1. The TCR sequence derives from a man between 18 and 29 years old who had mild COVID-19 (a few samples of this study predate the infection). Cell type and time point are not known. Sequenced sample: PBMCs or a T cell subset sorted from them (not recorded which). CDR3 sequence: CASSRAPVGQGVYEQYF. Written as DNA, the CDR3 is TGTGCCAGCAGCAGGGCGCCGGTCGGACAGGGGGTCTACGAGCAGTACTTC. The full variable domain, completed using reference TRBV9 and TRBJ2-7, is DSGVTQTPKHLITATGQRVTLRCSPRSGDLSVYWYQQSLDQGLQFLIQYYNGEERAKGNILERFSAQQFPDLHSELNLSSLELGDSALYFCASSRAPVGQGVYEQYFGPGTRLTVT.